The rows below give T cell receptor beta chains drawn from one sample of a study of cytomegalovirus exposure and HLA in healthy donors. Method: immunoSEQ multiplex PCR; TCRdb's copy keeps in-frame clones and lacks some. The sample consists of fewer than 200,000 clones, over 70% of them appearing once. The sequenced sample was PBMCs. The origin of the receptors is a middle-aged man in good health and CMV-seronegative. The CDR3 runs from the conserved cysteine through the conserved F or W. D genes are given only for firm matches. Only part of the rows carry a size: once, few, many, or a class if the clone is expanded.

j_gene: TRBJ1-5
abundance: NA
v_gene: TRBV15
d_gene: NA
CDR3nt: TGTGCCACCAGCAGAGATCAGGTCACTAGCAATCAGCCCCAGCATTTT
CDR3aa: CATSRDQVTSNQPQHF

j_gene: TRBJ2-7
abundance: few
v_gene: TRBV11-1
d_gene: NA
CDR3nt: TGTGCCAGCGCCCAAGCCAGGGGCGTATCCCACGAGCAGTACTTC
CDR3aa: CASAQARGVSHEQYF

j_gene: TRBJ1-5
abundance: once
v_gene: TRBV4-3
d_gene: TRBD1
CDR3nt: TGCGCCAGCAGCCAAGACCCCCCAGGGGGCGCGGGGATTGACAGGCAGCCCCAGCATTTT
CDR3aa: CASSQDPPGGAGIDRQPQHF

j_gene: TRBJ2-7
abundance: NA
v_gene: TRBV7-9
d_gene: TRBD2
CDR3nt: TGTGCCAGCAGCTTTATGCGGGAGGGACCCTACGAGCAGTACTTC
CDR3aa: CASSFMREGPYEQYF

j_gene: TRBJ1-5
abundance: once
v_gene: TRBV4-3
d_gene: TRBD1
CDR3nt: TGCGCCAGCAGCCCCCACTTGGGGACAGGGCGGAATCAGCCCCAGCATTTT
CDR3aa: CASSPHLGTGRNQPQHF

j_gene: TRBJ1-1
abundance: NA
v_gene: TRBV7-2
d_gene: NA
CDR3nt: TGTGCCAGCAGCCTTCGTACTGAAGCTTTCTTT
CDR3aa: CASSLRTEAFF

j_gene: TRBJ1-3
abundance: NA
v_gene: TRBV18
d_gene: TRBD1
CDR3nt: TGTGCCAGCTCACCACCTGGGACAGCCTCTGGAAACACCATATATTTT
CDR3aa: CASSPPGTASGNTIYF

j_gene: TRBJ2-1
abundance: NA
v_gene: TRBV7-3
d_gene: TRBD2
CDR3nt: TGTGCCAGTCAGGATAGCGGGAGGGCCGGCGAGCAGTTCTTC
CDR3aa: CASQDSGRAGEQFF

j_gene: TRBJ2-7
abundance: few
v_gene: TRBV7-2
d_gene: NA
CDR3nt: TGTGCCAGCAGCCCGTCGTTCTACGAGCAGTACTTC
CDR3aa: CASSPSFYEQYF

j_gene: TRBJ1-2
abundance: few
v_gene: TRBV7-8
d_gene: NA
CDR3nt: TGTGCCAGCAGCTTAGATCAGTGGGACAACCCCTCCTACACCTTC
CDR3aa: CASSLDQWDNPSYTF

j_gene: TRBJ2-1
abundance: NA
v_gene: TRBV27
d_gene: TRBD2
CDR3nt: TGTGCCAGCAGTTTATCGGGACTAGCGTTGGGGAATGAGCAGTTCTTC
CDR3aa: CASSLSGLALGNEQFF

j_gene: TRBJ1-3
abundance: NA
v_gene: TRBV11-2
d_gene: TRBD1
CDR3nt: TGTGCCAGCAAACCTGACAGGGGGCCAGGAAACACCATATATTTT
CDR3aa: CASKPDRGPGNTIYF

j_gene: TRBJ1-1
abundance: few
v_gene: TRBV11-1
d_gene: NA
CDR3nt: TGTGCCAGCAGCTTTTCCCAGGCCTACGAAGCTTTCTTT
CDR3aa: CASSFSQAYEAFF

j_gene: TRBJ2-1
abundance: few
v_gene: TRBV5-4
d_gene: TRBD2
CDR3nt: TGTGCCAGCAGCTGGACTAGGTCGTCCTACAATGAGCAGTTCTTC
CDR3aa: CASSWTRSSYNEQFF

j_gene: TRBJ2-2
abundance: NA
v_gene: TRBV11-2
d_gene: TRBD2
CDR3nt: TGTGCCAGCAGCCCAGCCGGGACTAGCGGGGTCACCGGGGAGCTGTTTTTT
CDR3aa: CASSPAGTSGVTGELFF

j_gene: TRBJ2-7
abundance: NA
v_gene: TRBV27
d_gene: TRBD2
CDR3nt: TGTGCCAGCAGGGGCGGGGGGCTTACCTACGAGCAGTACTTC
CDR3aa: CASRGGGLTYEQYF

j_gene: TRBJ1-3
abundance: NA
v_gene: TRBV4-3
d_gene: TRBD1
CDR3nt: TGCGCCAGCAGCCAAGATCGACAGGGAGGAAACACCATATATTTT
CDR3aa: CASSQDRQGGNTIYF

j_gene: TRBJ2-1
abundance: NA
v_gene: TRBV19
d_gene: TRBD2
CDR3nt: TGTGCCAGTCGTCCCCTAGCGGAGGCCTACAATGAGCAGTTCTTC
CDR3aa: CASRPLAEAYNEQFF

j_gene: TRBJ2-3
abundance: NA
v_gene: TRBV29-1
d_gene: TRBD2
CDR3nt: TGCAGCCCCCAAAAGCGGGAGGGCACAGATACGCAGTATTTT
CDR3aa: CSPQKREGTDTQYF

j_gene: TRBJ2-1
abundance: NA
v_gene: TRBV7-2
d_gene: TRBD1
CDR3nt: TGTGCCAGCAGCCAACGACAGGGATACAATGAGCAGTTCTTC
CDR3aa: CASSQRQGYNEQFF

j_gene: TRBJ1-5
abundance: NA
v_gene: TRBV19
d_gene: TRBD1
CDR3nt: TGTGCCAGTAGTATAGGGTTAGGACAGGGGGCCGGCGGCAATCAGCCCCAGCATTTT
CDR3aa: CASSIGLGQGAGGNQPQHF

j_gene: TRBJ1-1
abundance: few
v_gene: TRBV29-1
d_gene: TRBD1
CDR3nt: TGCAGCGTGGAGGGACAGAGAAACACTGAAGCTTTCTTT
CDR3aa: CSVEGQRNTEAFF

j_gene: TRBJ2-5
abundance: NA
v_gene: TRBV29-1
d_gene: NA
CDR3nt: TGCAGCGTTGTTGGGGGGGCCTTAGAGGAGACCCAGTACTTC
CDR3aa: CSVVGGALEETQYF

j_gene: TRBJ2-3
abundance: NA
v_gene: TRBV18
d_gene: TRBD1
CDR3nt: TGTGCCAGCTCACAGGGGGCGGCAGATACGCAGTATTTT
CDR3aa: CASSQGAADTQYF

j_gene: TRBJ1-4
abundance: NA
v_gene: TRBV5-1
d_gene: NA
CDR3nt: TGCGCCAGCAGCTTGGCAGGCGAAAAACTGTTTTTT
CDR3aa: CASSLAGEKLFF

j_gene: TRBJ2-4
abundance: NA
v_gene: TRBV7-2
d_gene: TRBD2
CDR3nt: TGTGCCAGCAGCTTGCGGCGGGGGGGCGGGGACATTCAGTACTTC
CDR3aa: CASSLRRGGGDIQYF

j_gene: TRBJ2-7
abundance: NA
v_gene: TRBV7-9
d_gene: TRBD2
CDR3nt: TGTGCCAGCAGCCCACGGCTAGCGGGAGCCCTCGAGCAGTACTTC
CDR3aa: CASSPRLAGALEQYF

j_gene: TRBJ1-1
abundance: NA
v_gene: TRBV19
d_gene: NA
CDR3nt: TGTGCCAGTAGTAGCCAGATGAACACTGAAGCTTTCTTT
CDR3aa: CASSSQMNTEAFF

j_gene: TRBJ2-7
abundance: NA
v_gene: TRBV19
d_gene: NA
CDR3nt: TGTGCCAGTAGTATTGGTCCGGGTCAGCCCTACGAGCAGTACTTC
CDR3aa: CASSIGPGQPYEQYF

j_gene: TRBJ1-5
abundance: few
v_gene: TRBV2
d_gene: TRBD1
CDR3nt: TGTGCCAGCAGTGATCGGGAACAGGGGGCTAGCAATCAGCCCCAGCATTTT
CDR3aa: CASSDREQGASNQPQHF

j_gene: TRBJ2-1
abundance: few
v_gene: TRBV4-3
d_gene: TRBD2
CDR3nt: TGCGCCAGCAGCCCCAGTAGAGCGGGAGGGCCGAAGGAGCAGTTCTTC
CDR3aa: CASSPSRAGGPKEQFF

j_gene: TRBJ1-1
abundance: few
v_gene: TRBV4-3
d_gene: TRBD1
CDR3nt: TGCGCCAGCAGCCCGGACAGGGAGGCTGAAGCTTTCTTT
CDR3aa: CASSPDREAEAFF